The sample holds many counts of the clone carrying this TCR beta chain. The data are from a study of breast tumors, draining lymph nodes, adjacent tissues. Samples came from axillary lymph nodes draining the breast cancer. TCRdb called the multiplex PCR reads again in MiXCR, with one record for every CDR3 protein. Found here are approximately 230,000 distinct CDR3 sequences, nearly 35% of them singletons; the top ten hold approximately 3.6%. The source is a female donor with breast cancer. Some clones in this sample may be carry-over from other donors' samples. Sequenced sample: axillary lymph node tissue.

The CDR3 DNA reads TGTGCCATCAGTGAGTCGACAGGCCAAGAGACCCAGTACTTC. Residues: CAISESTGQETQYF. The chain uses TRBV10-3 and TRBJ2-5; perhaps TRBD1 as D (6 bases). The CDR3 contains 14 residues. Germline lookup yields CDR1 ENHRY and CDR2 SYGVKD. V lost 0 bases to trimming and J lost 1 base, with 6 bases between them.